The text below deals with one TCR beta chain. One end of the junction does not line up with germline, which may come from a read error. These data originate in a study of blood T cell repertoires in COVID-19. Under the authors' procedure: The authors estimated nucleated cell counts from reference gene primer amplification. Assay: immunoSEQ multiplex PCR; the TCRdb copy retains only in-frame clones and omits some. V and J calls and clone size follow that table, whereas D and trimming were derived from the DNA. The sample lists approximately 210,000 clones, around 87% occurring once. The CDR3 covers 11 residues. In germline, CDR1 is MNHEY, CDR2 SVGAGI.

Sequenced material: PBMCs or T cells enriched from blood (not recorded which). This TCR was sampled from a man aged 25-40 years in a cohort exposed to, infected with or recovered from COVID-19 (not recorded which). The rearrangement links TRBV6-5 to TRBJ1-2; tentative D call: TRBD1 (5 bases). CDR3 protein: CASSAGRGSNF. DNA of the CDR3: TGTGCCAGCAGCGCCGGAAGGGGTAGCAACTTC.